This T cell receptor beta chain emerged from a study of blood T cell repertoires in COVID-19. Those who participated ranged in age from roughly 18 to 100 years and resided in around 22 US areas. Authors' processing steps: Reference gene primer amplification gave nucleated cell count estimates. Clones were read by immunoSEQ multiplex PCR, and TCRdb kept only the in-frame ones, dropping some. V, J and clone size derive from that table, while D and trimming were established from the DNA sequence. Among about 220,000 clones listed, about 79% were seen once. The CDR3 contains 13 residues. Germline V gene data show CDR1 as SNHLY and CDR2 as FYNNEI. Between the trimmed V and J ends, which lost 11 bases and 6 bases, there was a span of 14 bases.

This rearrangement joins TRBV2 to TRBJ1-6; weak D call: TRBD1 (5 bases). Sample: PBMCs or T cells enriched from blood (not recorded which). The sequence came from a woman aged 55-69 years who had recovered from COVID-19. CDR3 sequence (DNA): TGTGCCTCCTCCGGGGGTTCTAATTCACCCCTCCACTTT. The encoded protein is CASSGGSNSPLHF. Complete variable domain (other parts from reference TRBV2 and TRBJ1-6): EPEVTQTPSHQVTQMGQEVILRCVPISNHLYFYWYRQILGQKVEFLVSFYNNEISEKSEIFDDQFSVERPDGSNFTLKIRSTKLEDSAMYFCASSGGSNSPLHFGNGTRLTVT.